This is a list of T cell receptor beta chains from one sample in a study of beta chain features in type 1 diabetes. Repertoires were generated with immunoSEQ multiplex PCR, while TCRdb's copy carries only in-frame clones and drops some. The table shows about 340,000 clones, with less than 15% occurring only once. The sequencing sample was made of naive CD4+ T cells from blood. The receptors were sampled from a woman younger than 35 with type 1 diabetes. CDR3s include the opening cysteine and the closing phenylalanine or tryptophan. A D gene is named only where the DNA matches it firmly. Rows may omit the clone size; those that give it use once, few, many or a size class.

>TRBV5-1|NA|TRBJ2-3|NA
TGCGCCAGCAGCTCTTCACTAGCTCGCACAGATACGCAGTATTTT
CASSSSLARTDTQYF
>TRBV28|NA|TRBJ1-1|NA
TGTGCCAGCCGCATGAACACCGAAGCTTTCTTT
CASRMNTEAFF
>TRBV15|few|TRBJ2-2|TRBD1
TGTGCCACCAGCAGAACCATGGGACAGGGCGGGGAGCTGTTTTTT
CATSRTMGQGGELFF
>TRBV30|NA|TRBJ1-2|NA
TGTGCCTGGATAAGACGGCAGGGCGATGGAGGCTACACCTTC
CAWIRRQGDGGYTF
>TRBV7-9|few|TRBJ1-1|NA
TGTGCCAGCAGCTTAGGGACATATAACACTGAAGCTTTCTTT
CASSLGTYNTEAFF
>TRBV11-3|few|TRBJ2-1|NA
TGTGCCAGCAGCTTACACTACAATGAGCAGTTCTTC
CASSLHYNEQFF
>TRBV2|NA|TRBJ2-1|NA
TGTGCCAGCAGTGTCTTGGGCCAATCCCCTTACAATGAGCAGTTCTTC
CASSVLGQSPYNEQFF
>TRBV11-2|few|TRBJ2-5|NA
TGTGCCAGCAGCTTAATCCGGCAAGAGACCCAGTACTTC
CASSLIRQETQYF
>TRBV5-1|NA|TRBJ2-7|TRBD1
TGCGCCAGCAGCCAACTTCCTGGACCGGACAGGTCGGAGCAGTACTTC
CASSQLPGPDRSEQYF
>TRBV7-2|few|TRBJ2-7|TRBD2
TGTGCCAGCAGCCCCAACGGGAGGACCCTCCTCGAGCAGTACTTC
CASSPNGRTLLEQYF
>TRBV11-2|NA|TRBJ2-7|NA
TGTGCCAGCAGCCCACAGGTGATCTTCTCCTACGAGCAGTACTTC
CASSPQVIFSYEQYF
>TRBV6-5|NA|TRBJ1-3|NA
TGTGCCACCCGACAGGGAAACACCATATATTTT
CATRQGNTIYF
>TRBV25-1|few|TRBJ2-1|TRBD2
TGTGCCAGCAGCATCCCCCGAGGACTAGCGGGAGGGTACAATGAGCAGTTCTTC
CASSIPRGLAGGYNEQFF
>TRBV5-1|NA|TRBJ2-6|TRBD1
TGCGCCAGCAGCTGGGACAGGGCCGGGGCCAACGTCCTGACTTTC
CASSWDRAGANVLTF
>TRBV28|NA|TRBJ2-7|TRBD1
TGTGCCAGCAGTTCCGGAGACAGGGGCTACGAGCAGTACTTC
CASSSGDRGYEQYF
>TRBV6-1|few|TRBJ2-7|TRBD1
TGTGCCAGCAGTCCCTACAGGGGTCGCACCTACGAGCAGTACTTC
CASSPYRGRTYEQYF
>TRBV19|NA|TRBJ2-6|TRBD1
TGTGCCAGTAGTACGCTACCGGGACAGGGTGGACTGCCTGGGGCCAACGTCCTGACTTTC
CASSTLPGQGGLPGANVLTF
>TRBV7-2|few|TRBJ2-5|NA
TGTGCCAGCAGCTTAGGACTAAGGCGAGAGACCCAGTACTTC
CASSLGLRRETQYF
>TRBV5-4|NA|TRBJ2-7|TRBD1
TGTGCCAGCAGCTTAGGGACAGGGACCTACGAGCAGTACTTC
CASSLGTGTYEQYF
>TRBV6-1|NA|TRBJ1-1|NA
TGTGCCAGCAGTGTGAGGAACACTGAAGCTTTCTTT
CASSVRNTEAFF
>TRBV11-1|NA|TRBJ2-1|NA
TGTGCCAGCAGTGTCCCTCTAGCGTATGAGCAGTTCTTC
CASSVPLAYEQFF
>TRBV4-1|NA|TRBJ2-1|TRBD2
TGCGCCAGCAGCCAACCACTAGCGAGGAATGAGCAGTTCTTC
CASSQPLARNEQFF
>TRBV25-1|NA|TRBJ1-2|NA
TGTGCCAGCAGTGGGGGGCAGCTCTATGGCTACACCTTC
CASSGGQLYGYTF
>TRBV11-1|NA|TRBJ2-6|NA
TGTGCCAGCAGCGGAGGACGTATAGACTCTGGGGCCAACGTCCTGACTTTC
CASSGGRIDSGANVLTF
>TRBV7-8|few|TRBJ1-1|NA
TGTGCCAGCAGCCTTTTGACAGTGAACACTGAAGCTTTCTTT
CASSLLTVNTEAFF
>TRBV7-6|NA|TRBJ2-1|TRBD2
TGTGCCAGCAGCTTACGGACTAGCGGGGTCTACAATGAGCAGTTCTTC
CASSLRTSGVYNEQFF
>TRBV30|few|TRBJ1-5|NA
TGTGCCTGGAGTAACCAGATCTCCGGCAATCAGCCCCAGCATTTT
CAWSNQISGNQPQHF
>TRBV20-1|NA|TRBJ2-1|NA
TGCAGTGCTATGACCCTAGCTGAGCAGTTCTTC
CSAMTLAEQFF
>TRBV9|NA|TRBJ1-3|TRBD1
TGTGCCAGCAGCGCAGTACAGGGGGCGCGAGGAAACACCATATATTTT
CASSAVQGARGNTIYF
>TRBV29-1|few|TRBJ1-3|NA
TGCAGCGGAGCGGGGGTTGGAAACACCATATATTTT
CSGAGVGNTIYF
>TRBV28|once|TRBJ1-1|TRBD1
TGTGCCAGCAGTTTTGGCCAAGGGGGCAGGAACACTGAAGCTTTCTTT
CASSFGQGGRNTEAFF
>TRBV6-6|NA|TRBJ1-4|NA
TGTGCCAGCAATGATAGTCCAACTAATGAAAAACTGTTTTTT
CASNDSPTNEKLFF
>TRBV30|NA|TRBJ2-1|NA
TGTGCCTGGAGTTCCCTTAGCGGCCCAGAAGCCTACAATGAGCAGTTCTTC
CAWSSLSGPEAYNEQFF
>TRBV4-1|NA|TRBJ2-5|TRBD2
TGCGCCAGCAGCCAAGTAGAATCAAGCGGGATCAACCTCCAAGAGACCCAGTACTTC
CASSQVESSGINLQETQYF
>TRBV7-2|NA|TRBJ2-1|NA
TGTGCCAGCAGCTTGAGAGGGCCCCCCTCGGGGCAGTTCTTC
CASSLRGPPSGQFF
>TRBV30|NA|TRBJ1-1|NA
TGTGCCTTCCTCAGGGAGGACACTGAAGCTTTCTTT
CAFLREDTEAFF
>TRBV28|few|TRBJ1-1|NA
TGTGCCACCCAGGGTGACACTGAAGCTTTCTTT
CATQGDTEAFF
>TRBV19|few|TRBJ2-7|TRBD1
TGTGCCTCCCGGGACAGCCCTTCCTACGAGCAGTACTTC
CASRDSPSYEQYF
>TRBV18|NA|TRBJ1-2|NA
TGTGCCAGCTCACCATCACAGACGGCTAACTATGGCTACACCTTC
CASSPSQTANYGYTF
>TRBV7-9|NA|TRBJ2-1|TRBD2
TGTGCCAGCAGCGTGCGGCCTAGCGGAACCTACAATGAGCAGTTCTTC
CASSVRPSGTYNEQFF
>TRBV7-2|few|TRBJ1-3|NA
TGTGCCAGCAGCTTAGTAGGGGGTCGGGGTGGAAACACCATATATTTT
CASSLVGGRGGNTIYF
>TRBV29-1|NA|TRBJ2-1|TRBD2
TGCAGCGTTGTAGGGACTAGAAATGAGCAGTTCTTC
CSVVGTRNEQFF
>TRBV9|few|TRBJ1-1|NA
TGTGCCAGCAGCGTCCAGACCCAGGGAACCACTGAAGCTTTCTTT
CASSVQTQGTTEAFF
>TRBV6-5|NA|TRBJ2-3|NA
TGTGCCAGCAGTTACTCGATGAGTGGAGATACGCAGTATTTT
CASSYSMSGDTQYF
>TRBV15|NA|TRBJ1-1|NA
TGTGCCACCAGCAGAGATCGGGGGGACACGGGGGTAGCTTTCTTT
CATSRDRGDTGVAFF
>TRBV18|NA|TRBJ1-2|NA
TGTGCCAGCGTGGGGCAGGGGCGCTATGGCTACACCTTC
CASVGQGRYGYTF
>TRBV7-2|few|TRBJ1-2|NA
TGTGCCAGCAGCGCATCTGGAGGGCTCGGCTATGGCTACACCTTC
CASSASGGLGYGYTF
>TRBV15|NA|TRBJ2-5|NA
TGTGCCACCAGCAGAGTGGGCGGGGTACAAGAGACCCAGTACTTC
CATSRVGGVQETQYF
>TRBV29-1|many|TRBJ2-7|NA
TGCAGCGTCCGCGGGGCGGTGGGCGAGCAGTACTTC
CSVRGAVGEQYF
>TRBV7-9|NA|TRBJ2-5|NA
TGTGCCAGCAGCTTAGTTGTCCAGTATCAAGAGACCCAGTACTTC
CASSLVVQYQETQYF
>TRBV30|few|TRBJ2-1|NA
TGTGCCTGGAGTGTACTGAAGAGCTCCTACAATGAGCAGTTCTTC
CAWSVLKSSYNEQFF